One sample yielded the 22 T cell receptor beta chains listed below, sequenced in a study of OX40 agonist ivuxolimab in advanced cancers. The table came from immunoSEQ multiplex PCR; TCRdb's copy has only in-frame clones and leaves some out. The sample shows 89,000 or so clones, around 88% of them seen only once. The sequenced sample was CD4+ or CD8+ T cells sorted from blood, obtained in a trial of the OX40 agonist ivuxolimab. The receptors stem from an adult with an advanced solid tumor such as melanoma, head and neck, liver or kidney cancer.

Note on this clone: The junction shows a germline mismatch at one end, possibly a read error. This chain uses TRBV28 with TRBJ2-7; the match to TRBD1 covers 8 bases. The CDR3 runs 14 residues. The germline CDR1 and CDR2 sequences are MDHEN and SYDVKM. DNA for the CDR3: TGTGCCCGGATAGGGGACAGGTTTTCCTTCGAGCAGTACTTC. Translation: CARIGDRFSFEQYF.

This CDR3 is CASSLGGLSGTDTQYF. The CDR3 DNA follows: TGTGCCAGCAGCTTGGGGGGCTTGTCGGGAACAGATACGCAGTATTTT. V and J are TRBV5-5 and TRBJ2-3; D is perhaps TRBD1 or TRBD2 (5 bases each). The CDR3 runs 16 residues. The V and J ends lost 0 bases and 3 bases respectively, with 14 bases between them. Germline V lookup: CDR1 SGHKS, CDR2 YYEKEE (reference sequence).

V and J are TRBV19 and TRBJ1-2, with D unresolved. The V end was cut by 2 bases, the J end by 7 bases, with 14 bases between. The CDR3 consists of 14 residues. Germline V gives CDR1 LNHDA, CDR2 SQIVND (reference sequence). The CDR3 coding sequence is TGTGCCAGTAGTATACAGGAATCCATCGGTGGCTACACCTTC. Protein sequence: CASSIQESIGGYTF.

The gene calls are TRBV7-3 and TRBJ2-5; TRBD1 aligns across 8 bases. Germline trimming cut 2 bases from V and 1 base from J; bases unmatched to any gene: 3. The CDR3 has 15 residues. Germline CDR1 and CDR2: SGHTA and FQGTGA. The CDR3 nucleotides are TGTGCCAGCAGCTTACAGACAGGGGCCCAAGAGACCCAGTACTTC. It is translated as CASSLQTGAQETQYF. The entire variable domain, with the rest obtained from reference TRBV7-3 and TRBJ2-5, is as follows: GAGVSQTPSNKVTEKGKYVELRCDPISGHTALYWYRQSLGQGPEFLIYFQGTGAADDSGLPNDRFFAVRPEGSVSTLKIQRTERGDSAVYLCASSLQTGAQETQYFGPGTRLLVL.

This chain links TRBV15 with TRBJ1-1, with D perhaps TRBD1 (5 bases). The CDR3 extends over 13 amino acids. Trimming removed 2 bases from V and 4 bases from J, with 8 bases in between. The germline gives CDR1 LNHNV, CDR2 YYDKDF (reference sequence). The DNA for the CDR3 is TGTGCCACCAGCAGACAGGGCAGCACTGAAGCTTTCTTT. Translation: CATSRQGSTEAFF.

The chain has TRBV7-2 and TRBJ2-5; D is perhaps TRBD1 (6 bases). V was trimmed by 5 bases and J by 3 bases, leaving 16 bases between them. There are 15 residues in the CDR3. CDR1 SGHTA and CDR2 FQGNSA come from the germline V gene. CDR3 coding DNA: TGTGCCAGCAGCCAAGCCCCAGACAGGAAAGAGACCCAGTACTTC. Translating gives CASSQAPDRKETQYF.

The chain employs TRBV30 and TRBJ1-4; 9 bases agree with TRBD1. The V gene end was trimmed by 2 bases and the J gene end by 7 bases; junction bases not matched to a gene: 2. Germline loops: CDR1 GTSNPN, CDR2 SVGIG (reference sequence). CDR3 length equals 13 residues. CDR3 in amino acids: CAWSRDRAEKLFF. In DNA form, the CDR3 reads TGTGCCTGGAGTCGGGACAGGGCTGAAAAACTGTTTTTT.

This CDR3 is CASRTENTGELFF. The CDR3 DNA reads as TGTGCCAGCCGCACAGAGAACACCGGGGAGCTGTTTTTT. V is TRBV28 and J is TRBJ2-2; D is undetermined. Germline lookup yields CDR1 MDHEN and CDR2 SYDVKM. The V end lost 8 bases, the J end lost 1 base, and 8 bases lay between the germline ends. The CDR3 length is 13 residues.

V usage is TRBV7-2 and J usage is TRBJ2-2; TRBD2 agrees at 8 bases. V shed 6 bases, J shed 7 bases, and the junction held 16 bases outside the gene matches. CDR1 and CDR2 (germline): SGHTA, FQGNSA. The CDR3 totals 17 residues. The chain's CDR3 is CASRTAGGGPSGGELFF. The CDR3 DNA is TGTGCCAGCAGAACCGCGGGAGGTGGACCCTCGGGCGGGGAGCTGTTTTTT.

This clone was recorded a few times. The V and J genes are TRBV7-3 and TRBJ2-5; 9 bases align to TRBD2. The V gene end was trimmed by 3 bases and the J gene end by 3 bases; junction bases not matched to a gene: 5. CDR1 is SGHTA and CDR2 is FQGTGA in the germline V gene. The CDR3 length is 15 residues. The CDR3 DNA reads TGTGCCAGCAGCTTTAGCGGGAGAGGAGAAGAGACCCAGTACTTC. It encodes CASSFSGRGEETQYF.

The chain recombines TRBV11-2 with TRBJ2-7; 11 bases map to TRBD2. CDR3 length: 15 amino acids. Trimming at V came to 1 base and at J to 4 bases, leaving 3 bases not matched to a gene. CDR1 and CDR2 (germline): SGHAT, FQNNGV. The CDR3 loop is CASSLGLAGGYEQYF. DNA of the CDR3: TGTGCCAGCAGCTTAGGGCTAGCGGGAGGTTACGAGCAGTACTTC.

This sequence joins TRBV28 and TRBJ2-2; D gene ambiguous. Germline V gene sequence: CDR1 MDHEN, CDR2 SYDVKM. The CDR3 has 13 residues. Between the trimmed V and J ends, which lost 6 bases and 4 bases, there was a span of 9 bases. The CDR3 region is CASRIPPTGELFF. The CDR3 nucleotides are TGTGCCAGCAGAATACCCCCCACCGGGGAGCTGTTTTTT.

This clone was seen a handful of times. The chain combines TRBV28 with TRBJ1-5; the D is unclear. V was shortened by 6 bases and J by 3 bases, with 6 bases between the two germline ends. Germline CDR1 is MDHEN and CDR2 is SYDVKM. This CDR3 comprises 12 residues. In DNA, the CDR3 is TGTGCCAGCAGCTCGGCCAATCAGCCCCAGCATTTT. This gives the protein CASSSANQPQHF.

V usage is TRBV28 and J usage is TRBJ2-7, with TRBD2 matching 8 bases. The junction had 8 bases not matched to a gene; V was cut back by 5 bases and J by 2 bases. Germline-derived CDR1 and CDR2 are MDHEN and SYDVKM. The CDR3 length is 15 residues. CDR3 coding DNA: TGTGCCAGCAGTGACGTAGCGGGGCTCACCTACGAGCAGTACTTC. Its protein product is CASSDVAGLTYEQYF.

The DNA of the CDR3 is TGTGCCAGCAGTTACCCCGAGGGAGGGGAGTACGAGCAGTACTTC. Translating gives CASSYPEGGEYEQYF. The rearrangement links TRBV6-6 to TRBJ2-7; 7 positions agree with TRBD2. Germline trimming cut 2 bases from V and 4 bases from J; bases unmatched to any gene: 8. Germline CDR1 is MNHNY and CDR2 is SVGAGI (reference sequence). The CDR3 has 15 residues.

The chain has TRBV6-5 and TRBJ2-7; 7 nucleotides match TRBD2. J lost 2 bases, V lost 4 bases, and 11 bases had no gene match. Germline V gene data show CDR1 as MNHEY and CDR2 as SVGAGI. This CDR3 is 16 amino acids long. The chain's CDR3 is CASSSRRGRMTYEQYF. CDR3 in DNA: TGTGCCAGCAGTTCTAGGCGCGGGAGAATGACCTACGAGCAGTACTTC.

This clone was observed once. The chain links TRBV30 to TRBJ2-3, with 9 bases lining up with TRBD2. The CDR3 runs to 16 residues. With 2 bases clipped from V and 2 bases from J, the junction kept 8 bases outside the gene matches. Germline V gene data show CDR1 as GTSNPN and CDR2 as SVGIG (reference sequence). The CDR3 spells CAWSPGTSLHTDTQYF. CDR3 coding DNA: TGTGCCTGGAGTCCAGGGACTAGCCTACACACAGATACGCAGTATTTT.

The chain employs TRBV18 and TRBJ2-1; 12 bases agree with TRBD2. The trim removed 3 bases at V and 7 bases at J, leaving 4 bases unmatched. CDR1 and CDR2 (germline): KGHSH, LQKENI. The CDR3 consists of 15 residues. CDR3 sequence reads: CASSPTSGSSNEQFF. Here the CDR3 DNA reads TGTGCCAGCTCACCGACTAGCGGGAGCTCAAATGAGCAGTTCTTC.

The chain recombines TRBV7-2 with TRBJ1-1; TRBD1 aligns across 7 bases. The CDR3 spans 13 residues. V was pared by 1 base and J by 8 bases, with 4 bases of the junction left unmatched. From germline, CDR1 is SGHTA and CDR2 FQGNSA. The CDR3 here is CASSLEQGREAFF. The CDR3 nucleotides read TGTGCCAGCAGCTTAGAACAGGGGAGAGAAGCTTTCTTT.

This sequence joins TRBV7-2 and TRBJ2-1; the match to TRBD2 covers 11 bases. The CDR3 consists of 16 residues. V shed 6 bases, J shed 7 bases, and the junction held 11 bases outside the gene matches. CDR1 SGHTA and CDR2 FQGNSA come from the germline V gene. The CDR3 region is CASSLPGLAEVNEQFF. DNA for the CDR3: TGTGCCAGCAGTCTCCCGGGACTAGCGGAGGTTAATGAGCAGTTCTTC.

CDR3 amino acids: CASSPTIQGRGLFF. In DNA form, the CDR3 reads TGCGCCAGCAGCCCAACTATACAGGGCCGCGGACTGTTTTTT. This chain links TRBV5-1 with TRBJ1-4, with a weak D call TRBD1 (6 bases). The CDR3 contains 14 residues. From germline, CDR1 is SGHRS and CDR2 YFSETQ. V was pared by 4 bases and J by 13 bases, with 20 bases between.

The V and J genes are TRBV28 and TRBJ2-1, with D maybe TRBD1 (6 bases). Germline V gives CDR1 MDHEN, CDR2 SYDVKM. The germline V and J ends were trimmed by 6 bases and 5 bases, with 17 bases remaining between them. There are 15 residues in the CDR3. CDR3 loop: CASRLGYRVNNEQFF. The DNA of the CDR3 is TGTGCCAGCAGGCTGGGCTACAGGGTTAACAATGAGCAGTTCTTC. Complete variable domain (other parts from reference TRBV28 and TRBJ2-1): DVKVTQSSRYLVKRTGEKVFLECVQDMDHENMFWYRQDPGLGLRLIYFSYDVKMKEKGDIPEGYSVSREKKERFSLILESASTNQTSMYLCASRLGYRVNNEQFFGPGTRLTVL.